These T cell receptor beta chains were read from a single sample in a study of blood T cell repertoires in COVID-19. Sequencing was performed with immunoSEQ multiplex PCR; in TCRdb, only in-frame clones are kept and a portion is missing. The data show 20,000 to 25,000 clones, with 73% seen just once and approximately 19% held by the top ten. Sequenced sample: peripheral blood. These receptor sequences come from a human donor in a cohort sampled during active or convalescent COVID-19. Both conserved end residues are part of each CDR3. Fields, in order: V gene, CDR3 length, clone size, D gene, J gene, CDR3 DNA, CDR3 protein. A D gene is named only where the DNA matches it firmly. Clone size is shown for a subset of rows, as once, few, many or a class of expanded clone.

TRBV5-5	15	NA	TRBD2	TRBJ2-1	TGTGCCAGCAGCTTACTAGCGGGGTTCCGCAATGAGCAGTTCTTC	CASSLLAGFRNEQFF
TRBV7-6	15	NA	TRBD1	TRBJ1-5	TGTGCCAGCAGCGCTACAGGGGGCGGCAATCAGCCCCAGCATTTT	CASSATGGGNQPQHF
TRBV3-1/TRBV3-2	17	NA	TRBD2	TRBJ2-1	TGTGCCAGCAGCCGATCCCCGGGACTAGCGGGAGACAATGAGCAGTTCTTC	CASSRSPGLAGDNEQFF
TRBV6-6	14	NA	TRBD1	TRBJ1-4	TGTGCCAGCAACTTACAGGGGATTGGTGAAAAACTGTTTTTT	CASNLQGIGEKLFF
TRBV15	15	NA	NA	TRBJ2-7	TGTGCCACCAGCCCACGAGGAGCAGGGCAGTACGAGCAGTACTTC	CATSPRGAGQYEQYF
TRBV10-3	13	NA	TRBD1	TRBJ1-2	TGTGCCATCACCGGGGACAGCCTCTATGGCTACACCTTC	CAITGDSLYGYTF
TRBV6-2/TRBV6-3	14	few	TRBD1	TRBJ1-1	TGTGCCAGCAGCTTTACGGGACAGGGGGTTGAAGCTTTCTTT	CASSFTGQGVEAFF
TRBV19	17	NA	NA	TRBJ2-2	TGTGCCAGTAGTTTCCATAGGGGCGATTTGAACACCGGGGAGCTGTTTTTT	CASSFHRGDLNTGELFF
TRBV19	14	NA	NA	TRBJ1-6	TGTGCCTCCCAGTACAGCTCCTATAATTCACCCCTCCACTTT	CASQYSSYNSPLHF
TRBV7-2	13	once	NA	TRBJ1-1	TGTGCCAGCAGCCGGCATAAGGGGTATGAAGCTTTCTTT	CASSRHKGYEAFF
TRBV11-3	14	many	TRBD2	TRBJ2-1	TGTGCCAGCAGCTTAGATCCGGGACTAGCGGAGCAGTTCTTC	CASSLDPGLAEQFF
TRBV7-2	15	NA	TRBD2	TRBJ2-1	TGTGCCAGCAGTCATGGACTAGCGGGTTGGGATGAGCAGTTCTTC	CASSHGLAGWDEQFF
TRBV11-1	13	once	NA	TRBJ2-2	TGTGCCAGCAGCATCAGGGAAACCGGGGAGCTGTTTTTT	CASSIRETGELFF
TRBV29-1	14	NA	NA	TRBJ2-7	TGCAGCGTTGAAGGGACCCGGGCGGGCTACGAGCAGTACTTC	CSVEGTRAGYEQYF
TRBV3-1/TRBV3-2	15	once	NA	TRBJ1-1	TGTGCCAGCAGCTCGTTCAGAGGAGGGAACACTGAAGCTTTCTTT	CASSSFRGGNTEAFF
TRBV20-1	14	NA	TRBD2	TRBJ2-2	TGCAGTGCTAGTCGAGCGGGGGAGTACGGGGAGCTGTTTTTT	CSASRAGEYGELFF
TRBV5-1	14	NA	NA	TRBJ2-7	TGCGCCAGCAGCACACGCACAGGGCCCTACGAGCAGTACTTC	CASSTRTGPYEQYF
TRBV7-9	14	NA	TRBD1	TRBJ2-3	TGTGCCAGCAGAATCGAGGGGGCCGGCTATACGCAGTATTTT	CASRIEGAGYTQYF
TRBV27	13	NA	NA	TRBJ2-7	TGTGCCAGCAGTCCTCTCCGCGTCTACGAGCAGTACTTC	CASSPLRVYEQYF
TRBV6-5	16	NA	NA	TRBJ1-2	TGTGCCAGCAGTTCCGGATTGGACAGCCTAAACCGTGGCTACACCTTC	CASSSGLDSLNRGYTF
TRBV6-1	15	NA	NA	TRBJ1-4	TGTGCCAGCAGTGAAGCCCCGCGGAATAATGAAAAACTGTTTTTT	CASSEAPRNNEKLFF
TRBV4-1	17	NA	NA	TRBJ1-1	TGCGCCAGCAGCCAAGGCCGGACACGGGGGTGGAACACTGAAGCTTTCTTT	CASSQGRTRGWNTEAFF
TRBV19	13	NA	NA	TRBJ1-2	TGTGCCAGTAGATACAGACACCCCTATGGCTACACCTTC	CASRYRHPYGYTF
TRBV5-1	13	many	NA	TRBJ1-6	TGCGCCAGCAGTCCAGGGGATAATTCACCCCTCCACTTT	CASSPGDNSPLHF
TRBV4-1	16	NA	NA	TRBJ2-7	TGCGCCAGCAGCCAAGATCTGGGGGCGGAAAACTACGAGCAGTACTTC	CASSQDLGAENYEQYF
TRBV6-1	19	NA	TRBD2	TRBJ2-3	TGTGCCAGCAGTGAGAGGCGGGAGGGCCGAGTTGTGGGCACAGATACGCAGTATTTT	CASSERREGRVVGTDTQYF
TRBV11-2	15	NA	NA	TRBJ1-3	TGTGCCAGCAGCCGAATACCGAGCTCTGGAAACACCATATATTTT	CASSRIPSSGNTIYF
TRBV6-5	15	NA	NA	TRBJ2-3	TGTGCCAGCCGCCTAGGTGGCTGGCTGGCAGATACGCAGTATTTT	CASRLGGWLADTQYF
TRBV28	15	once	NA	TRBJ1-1	TGTGCCAGCAGTTTAGGCCAACCCATGAACACTGAAGCTTTCTTT	CASSLGQPMNTEAFF
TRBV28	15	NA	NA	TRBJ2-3	TGTGCCAGCAGTTTAACTCCACTCTACACAGATACGCAGTATTTT	CASSLTPLYTDTQYF
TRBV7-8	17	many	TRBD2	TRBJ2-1	TGTGCCAGCAGCTTACGGACTAGCGGGAGGGGAGGCGGTGAGCAGTTCTTC	CASSLRTSGRGGGEQFF
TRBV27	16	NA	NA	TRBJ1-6	TGTGCCAGCAGTTTATCGTGGAGACCAGGCGGGGGGCCCCTCCACTTT	CASSLSWRPGGGPLHF
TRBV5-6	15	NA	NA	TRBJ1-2	TGTGCCAGCACCCCTGGGGAGGTGGTCTACTATGGCTACACCTTC	CASTPGEVVYYGYTF
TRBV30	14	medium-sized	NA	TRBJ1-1	TGTGCCTGGAGCCCCCCGGGGGTCCGCACTGAAGCTTTCTTT	CAWSPPGVRTEAFF
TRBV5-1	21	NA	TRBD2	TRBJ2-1	TGCGCCAGCAGTTCGCTTCCTGGACTAGCGCGACACGGCAGCTCCTACAATGAGCAGTTCTTC	CASSSLPGLARHGSSYNEQFF
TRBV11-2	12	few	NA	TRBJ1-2	TGTGCCAGCAGGGACGACCAGGGTGGCTACACCTTC	CASRDDQGGYTF
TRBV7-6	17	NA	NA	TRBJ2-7	TGTGCCAGCAGCTTAGTTCCCTCGCAGGGGCAGGCCAGGGAGCAGTACTTC	CASSLVPSQGQAREQYF
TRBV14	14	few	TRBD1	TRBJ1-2	TGTGCCAGCAGCGGGACAGGGGGCGGCTATGGCTACACCTTC	CASSGTGGGYGYTF
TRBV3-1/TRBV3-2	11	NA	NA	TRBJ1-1	TGTGCCACCCAGATGGGGGGTGAAGCTTTCTTT	CATQMGGEAFF
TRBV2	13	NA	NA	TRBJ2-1	TGTGCCAGCAGTGGACTAGCCTACAATGAGCAGTTCTTC	CASSGLAYNEQFF
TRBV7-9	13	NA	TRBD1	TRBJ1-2	TGTGCCAGCAGTTTAGCAGGGGGCGCGGGCTACACCTTC	CASSLAGGAGYTF
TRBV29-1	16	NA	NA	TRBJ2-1	TGCAGCGTCCCTGGGCAGTTTATTAGCTCCTACAATGAGCAGTTCTTC	CSVPGQFISSYNEQFF
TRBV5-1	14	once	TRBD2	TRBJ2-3	TGCGCCAGCAGCAGGGAGGGAAGCACAGATACGCAGTATTTT	CASSREGSTDTQYF
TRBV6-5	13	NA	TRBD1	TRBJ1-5	TGTGCCAGCATGGAGACAGGGTATCAGCCCCAGCATTTT	CASMETGYQPQHF
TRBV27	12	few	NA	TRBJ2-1	TGTGCCAGCAGTCCCAACATGTATGAGCAGTTCTTC	CASSPNMYEQFF
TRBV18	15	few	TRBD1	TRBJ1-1	TGTGCCAGCTCACCAATCTTGGGACAGGGGGGAGAAGCTTTCTTT	CASSPILGQGGEAFF
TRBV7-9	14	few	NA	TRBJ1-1	TGTGCCAGCAGCTTCGACAGTGCTAACACTGAAGCTTTCTTT	CASSFDSANTEAFF
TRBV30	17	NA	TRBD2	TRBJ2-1	TGTGCCTGGAGTGTACCGACTAGCGGGAGATCAGGCAATGAGCAGTTCTTC	CAWSVPTSGRSGNEQFF
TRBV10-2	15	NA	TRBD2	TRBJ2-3	TGCGCCAGCAGGTCCCTAGCGGGGGGCCGGGATACGCAGTATTTT	CASRSLAGGRDTQYF
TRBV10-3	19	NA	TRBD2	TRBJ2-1	TGTGCCATCAGTGTCCTTAGCGGGTTTCAAATCAGCTCCTACAATGAGCAGTTCTTC	CAISVLSGFQISSYNEQFF
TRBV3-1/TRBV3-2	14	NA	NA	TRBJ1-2	TGTGCCAGCAGCCAAGACCAACAGGGTTATGGCTACACCTTC	CASSQDQQGYGYTF
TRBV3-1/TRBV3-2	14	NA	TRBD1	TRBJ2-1	TGTGCCAGCAGCCAGGATCCTGGACAGGGGGAGCAGTTCTTC	CASSQDPGQGEQFF
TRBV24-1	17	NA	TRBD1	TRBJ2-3	TGTGCCACCAGTGATTTGCAGACAGGGGGCTTGACAGATACGCAGTATTTT	CATSDLQTGGLTDTQYF
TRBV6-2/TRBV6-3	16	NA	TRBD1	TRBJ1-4	TGTGCCAGCAGTGCGCCCCCGGGACAGGGGGCAGAAAAACTGTTTTTT	CASSAPPGQGAEKLFF
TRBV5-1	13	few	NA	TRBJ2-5	TGCGCCAGCAGCTCTAGGCCGTGGGAGACCCAGTACTTC	CASSSRPWETQYF
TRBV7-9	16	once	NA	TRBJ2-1	TGTGCCAGCAGCCCAACTACAGGGCGAAGTACCAGTGAGCAGTTCTTC	CASSPTTGRSTSEQFF